The 11 T cell receptor beta chains below come from one sample, sequenced in a study of cytomegalovirus exposure and HLA in healthy donors. Generated by immunoSEQ multiplex PCR, the TCRdb table keeps only in-frame clones and is missing some. Of around 150,000 clones listed, approximately 82% were seen once; the top ten hold just under 30%. Sample: PBMCs. The receptors were gathered from a man aged 25 to 40 in good health and CMV-seropositive.

The chain employs TRBV19 and TRBJ2-6; D remains unclear. The V end was cut by 7 bases, the J end by 0 bases, with 16 bases between. This CDR3 spans 17 amino acids. Germline CDR1 is LNHDA and CDR2 is SQIVND (reference sequence). This CDR3 is CASTLLAVDSGANVLTF. The CDR3 DNA reads TGTGCCAGTACCCTTCTGGCGGTTGACTCTGGGGCCAACGTCCTGACTTTC.

The chain couples TRBV5-1 to TRBJ2-7; 10 bases fit TRBD1. Germline values: CDR1 SGHRS, CDR2 YFSETQ. Trimming removed 7 bases from V and 4 bases from J; junction bases left unmatched: 5. The CDR3 spans 13 residues. Here the CDR3 DNA reads TGCGCCAGCGCTGACAGGGGGCGGTACGAGCAGTACTTC. Residues: CASADRGRYEQYF.

The chain has TRBV30 and TRBJ2-1; TRBD2 agrees at 7 bases. Unmatched junction bases numbered 8, after V lost 0 bases and J lost 9 bases. This CDR3 region has 14 residues. Germline-derived CDR1 and CDR2 are GTSNPN and SVGIG (reference sequence). CDR3 sequence: CAWSVISGGFEQFF. In DNA, the CDR3 is TGTGCCTGGAGTGTAATATCGGGGGGTTTTGAGCAGTTCTTC.

The chain uses TRBV19 and TRBJ1-1, with D hard to call. The CDR3 consists of 12 residues. V shed 3 bases and J shed 1 base, with 3 bases lying between them. Germline-derived CDR1 and CDR2 are LNHDA and SQIVND (reference sequence). For the CDR3, the DNA is TGTGCCAGTAGTATCTGGAACACTGAAGCTTTCTTT. Amino acid sequence: CASSIWNTEAFF.

The V and J genes are TRBV19 and TRBJ2-5; possible D gene TRBD1, 7 bases. Trimming removed 9 bases from V and 3 bases from J, with 23 bases in between. Germline assignment: CDR1 LNHDA and CDR2 SQIVND (reference sequence). The CDR3 extends over 16 amino acids. CDR3: CASRRGGGLVEETQYF. CDR3 bases: TGTGCCAGCCGCCGCGGAGGGGGCCTCGTCGAAGAGACCCAGTACTTC.

The rearrangement uses TRBV2 and TRBJ2-3, with 8 bases lining up with TRBD2. Losses at the gene ends were 7 bases for V and 4 bases for J; bases not matched to a gene: 10. The CDR3 has 15 residues. The germline gives CDR1 SNHLY, CDR2 FYNNEI. The CDR3: CASNPGGLGADTQYF. Here the CDR3 DNA reads TGTGCCAGCAACCCGGGGGGACTAGGGGCAGATACGCAGTATTTT.

This clone was recorded once. The chain joins TRBV5-1 to TRBJ1-1; D is undetermined. V shed 6 bases and J shed 0 bases, with 9 bases lying between them. The CDR3 totals 13 residues. CDR1 and CDR2 (germline): SGHRS, YFSETQ. The CDR3 loop reads CASMAQMNTEAFF. The CDR3 bases are TGCGCCAGCATGGCACAGATGAACACTGAAGCTTTCTTT.

The rearrangement links TRBV7-2 to TRBJ2-7, with D perhaps TRBD2 (7 bases). V was pared by 5 bases and J by 3 bases, with 14 bases between. The CDR3 spans 14 residues. Germline V gene lookup returns CDR1 SGHTA and CDR2 FQGNSA. The CDR3 sequence is CASSQGTKIYEQYF. Written as DNA, the CDR3 is TGTGCCAGCAGCCAGGGGACTAAGATCTACGAGCAGTACTTC.

The chain recombines TRBV5-4 with TRBJ1-1; D ambiguous. Germline-derived CDR1 and CDR2 are SGHNT and YYREEE (reference sequence). The V gene lost 0 bases and the J gene lost 11 bases, with 17 bases spanning the gap. This CDR3 contains 14 residues. The CDR3 region has the DNA TGTGCCAGCAGCTTGGATCTTGGCCCCCGAGGGGCTTTCTTT. Its translation is CASSLDLGPRGAFF.

V gene TRBV6-1 combines with J gene TRBJ2-3; 9 bases fit TRBD2. This CDR3 has 16 amino acids. Germline CDR1 is MNHNS and CDR2 is SASEGT. Trimming at V came to 4 bases and at J to 8 bases, leaving 13 bases not matched to a gene. In nucleotides, the CDR3 is TGTGCCAGCAGTGGGAAACTAGCGGGCTCGGGGGTTACGCAGTATTTT. It is translated as CASSGKLAGSGVTQYF.

The V gene is TRBV10-3, the J gene TRBJ1-2; 9 bases fit TRBD1. The trim removed 4 bases at V and 5 bases at J, leaving 8 bases unmatched. CDR1 and CDR2 from the germline V gene are ENHRY and SYGVKD. There are 15 residues in the CDR3. CDR3 amino acids: CAISVTGTGRYGYTF. The CDR3 bases are TGTGCCATCAGTGTCACCGGGACAGGGAGATATGGCTACACCTTC.